This passage covers 18 T cell receptor beta chains from one sample sequenced in a study of CD8 T cells in Susac syndrome. cDNA came from around 0.5 to 1 ug RNA primed by random hexamers. TCRdb itself ran the immunoSEQ multiplex PCR reads through MiXCR, one entry per CDR3 protein. Found here are about 150,000 distinct CDR3 sequences, roughly 95% of them singletons; the top ten hold approximately 0.17%. Material: CD4+ T cells from PBMCs. These receptors all stem from a human donor with Susac syndrome.

CDR3 in amino acids: CSARGTELHSYEQYF. CDR3 DNA: TGCAGTGCTAGAGGGACAGAACTTCACTCCTACGAGCAGTACTTC. The J gene is TRBJ2-7, the V gene TRBV20-1; tentatively, D is TRBD1 (6 bases). Germline assignment: CDR1 DFQATT and CDR2 SNEGSKA (reference sequence). There are 15 residues in the CDR3. V was clipped by 1 base and J by 0 bases, with 13 bases between them.

The rearrangement uses TRBV5-4 and TRBJ2-1, with a weak D call TRBD2 (6 bases). Trimming took 10 bases from V and 5 from J, leaving 19 bases between them. Germline V gene data show CDR1 as SGHNT and CDR2 as YYREEE (reference sequence). This CDR3 spans 14 amino acids. CDR3 loop: CAWVTGDSHNEQFF. CDR3 coding DNA: TGTGCCTGGGTCACCGGGGACTCACACAATGAGCAGTTCTTC.

The J gene is TRBJ1-1, the V gene TRBV15; no clear D gene. CDR1 and CDR2 from the germline V gene are LNHNV and YYDKDF (reference sequence). This CDR3 has 13 residues. The germline V and J ends were trimmed by 0 bases and 6 bases, with 8 bases remaining between them. The DNA of the CDR3 is TGTGCCACCAGCAGAGATTTTACAGCTGAAGCTTTCTTT. The encoded protein is CATSRDFTAEAFF.

The chain has TRBV29-1 and TRBJ2-5; D possibly corresponds to TRBD2 (5 bases). The CDR3 is 13 amino acids. The V end was cut by 4 bases, the J end by 4 bases, with 13 bases between. Germline CDR1 is SQVTM and CDR2 is ANQGSEA. The CDR3 here is CSVGASPGETQYF. CDR3 DNA sequence: TGCAGCGTTGGGGCTAGCCCGGGAGAGACCCAGTACTTC.

The chain combines TRBV12-3 or TRBV12-4 with TRBJ2-1, with 10 bases aligning to TRBD2. V shed 6 bases and J 5 bases; nucleotides not matched to a gene: 7. The CDR3 runs 15 residues. CDR3 in amino acids: CASSATSGINNEQFF. CDR3 coding DNA: TGTGCCAGCAGCGCCACTAGCGGGATCAACAATGAGCAGTTCTTC.

The chain carries TRBV29-1 and TRBJ2-2; unclear D gene. The CDR3 loop spans 11 amino acids. Per germline, CDR1 SQVTM and CDR2 ANQGSEA. V lost 6 bases to trimming and J lost 4 bases, with 6 bases between them. The CDR3: CSVHSTGELFF. DNA of the CDR3: TGCAGCGTGCACAGCACCGGGGAGCTGTTTTTT.

The chain couples TRBV12-2 to TRBJ1-2; no DNA check was done on the table's D call, TRBD1. TRBV12-2 corresponds to a pseudogene. The CDR3 has 16 amino acids. DNA for the CDR3: TGTGCAAGTCGCTTAGCGGCAGGGCCACGGGGCGATGGCTACACCTTC. Residues: CASRLAAGPRGDGYTF.

The J gene is TRBJ1-3, the V gene TRBV12-3 or TRBV12-4; D ambiguous. The CDR3 is made up of 12 amino acids. Trimming pared 6 bases from V and 3 bases from J, leaving 6 bases between. The CDR3 here is CASRAVGNTIYF. CDR3 nucleotide sequence: TGTGCCAGCAGGGCAGTTGGAAACACCATATATTTT.

The chain links TRBV12-3 or TRBV12-4 to TRBJ2-3, with 8 bases aligning to TRBD2. The V segment lost 3 bases and the J segment 1 base; nucleotides outside the gene matches: 0. The CDR3 sequence is 14 residues long. The CDR3 here is CASSFSGGTDTQYF. CDR3 nucleotides: TGTGCCAGCAGTTTTAGCGGGGGCACAGATACGCAGTATTTT.

The chain has TRBV19 and TRBJ1-2, with D perhaps TRBD1 (5 bases). This CDR3 has 15 residues. V was trimmed by 4 bases and J by 5 bases, leaving 17 bases between them. Germline V lookup: CDR1 LNHDA, CDR2 SQIVND (reference sequence). CDR3 sequence (DNA): TGTGCCAGTAGTACGGGACTTCCCTGGAGATATGGCTACACCTTC. It is translated as CASSTGLPWRYGYTF.

This CDR3 is CASSESSGGGEQYF. The CDR3 bases are TGCGCCAGCAGTGAGTCGAGCGGGGGGGGCGAGCAGTACTTC. The chain is built from TRBV10-2 and TRBJ2-7; 10 bases fit TRBD2. Trimming took 0 bases from V and 6 from J; bases not matched to a gene: 2. CDR3 length: 14 residues. Germline CDR1 WSHSY, CDR2 SAAADI.

The J gene is TRBJ2-7, the V gene TRBV29-1; TRBD1 is a possible D gene (6 bases). There are 14 residues in the CDR3. Per the germline V gene, CDR1 is SQVTM and CDR2 is ANQGSEA. V lost 7 bases to trimming and J lost 3 bases, with 19 bases between them. CDR3 in DNA: TGCAGCGGGAAAAGGGCAGCAGGGGACTACGAGCAGTACTTC. As protein: CSGKRAAGDYEQYF.

The V gene is TRBV5-4, the J gene TRBJ2-1; 8 bases match TRBD2. The V and J ends lost 4 bases and 2 bases, in that order; junction bases with no gene match: 2. In germline, CDR1 is SGHNT, CDR2 YYREEE (reference sequence). This CDR3 spans 14 amino acids. The CDR3 loop is CASSKGLAYNEQFF. CDR3 in DNA: TGTGCCAGCAGCAAGGGACTAGCCTACAATGAGCAGTTCTTC.

CDR3 bases: TGTGCCAGCAGTTTAGTGGGACTAGGGAAGAGTGAGCAGTTCTTC. Translation gives CASSLVGLGKSEQFF. This rearrangement joins TRBV12-3 or TRBV12-4 to TRBJ2-1, with TRBD2 matching over 8 bases. The CDR3 runs to 15 residues. The ends lost 1 base at V and 9 bases at J; junction bases unmatched: 8.

The genes are TRBV23-1 and TRBJ1-5; a possible D gene is TRBD1 (5 bases). TRBV23-1 is marked as an open reading frame, function uncertain. CDR3 length equals 13 residues. V lost 8 bases and J 5 bases, leaving 13 bases between the germline ends. The CDR3 DNA reads as TGCGCCAGCGGGGGACGCCGGCATCAGCCCCAGCATTTT. Residues: CASGGRRHQPQHF.

This chain links TRBV29-1 with TRBJ2-3; D tentatively reads TRBD1 or TRBD2 (6 bases each). The CDR3 contains 10 residues. V lost 7 bases and J lost 9, with 11 bases in between. The germline CDR1 and CDR2 sequences are SQVTM and ANQGSEA. This chain's CDR3 is CSAGAETQYF. The DNA of the CDR3 is TGCAGCGCGGGGGCCGAAACGCAGTATTTT.

The rearrangement joins TRBV6-6 to TRBJ2-5, with 9 bases lining up with TRBD1. CDR3 size: 14 residues. With 6 bases clipped from V and 5 bases from J, the junction kept 7 bases outside the gene matches. Germline V gives CDR1 MNHNY, CDR2 SVGAGI (reference sequence). The CDR3 sequence is CASRKQGAGETQYF. The CDR3 DNA follows: TGTGCCAGCAGGAAACAGGGGGCAGGGGAGACCCAGTACTTC.

The rearrangement uses TRBV6-2 or TRBV6-3 and TRBJ1-6; no firm D call. This CDR3 has 15 residues. Germline lookup yields CDR1 MNHEY and CDR2 SVGEGT. Trimming removed 3 bases from V and 5 bases from J, with 11 bases in between. The CDR3 nucleotides read TGTGCCAGCAGTTATGGGCCGGACCATAATTCACCCCTCCACTTT. Protein product: CASSYGPDHNSPLHF.